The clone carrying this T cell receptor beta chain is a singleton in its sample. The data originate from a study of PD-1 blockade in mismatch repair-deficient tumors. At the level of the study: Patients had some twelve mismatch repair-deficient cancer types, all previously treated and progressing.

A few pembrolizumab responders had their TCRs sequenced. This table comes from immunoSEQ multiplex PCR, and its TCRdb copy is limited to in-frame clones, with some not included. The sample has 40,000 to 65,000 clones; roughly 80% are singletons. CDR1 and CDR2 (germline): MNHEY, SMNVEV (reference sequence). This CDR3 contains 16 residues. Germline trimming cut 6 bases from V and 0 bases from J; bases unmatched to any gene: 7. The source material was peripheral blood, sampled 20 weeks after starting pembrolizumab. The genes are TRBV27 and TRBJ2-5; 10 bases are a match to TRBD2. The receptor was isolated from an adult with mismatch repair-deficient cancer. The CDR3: CASSPPGLAYQETQYF. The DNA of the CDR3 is TGTGCCAGCAGCCCCCCGGGACTAGCGTACCAAGAGACCCAGTACTTC.